Listed here are 3 T cell receptor beta chains from one sample, sequenced in a study of blood T cell repertoires in COVID-19. Using immunoSEQ multiplex PCR, the repertoire was profiled, and TCRdb retains in-frame clones only, with some absent. The profile shows around 330,000 clones, around nine tenths of them singletons. Sequencing was carried out using PBMCs or T cells enriched from blood (not recorded which). These TCRs come from a man aged 60 to 75 who had recovered from COVID-19.

This rearrangement joins TRBV14 to TRBJ1-6; D possibly corresponds to TRBD1 (6 bases). The CDR3 is 13 residues long. Looked up from germline, CDR1 is SGHDN and CDR2 is FVKESK. The V gene lost 5 bases and the J gene lost 8 bases, with 10 bases spanning the gap. As DNA, the CDR3 is TGTGCCAGCAGCTTTACAGGGCATTCACCCCTCCACTTT. Translating it yields CASSFTGHSPLHF.

The gene calls are TRBV5-1 and TRBJ2-7; TRBD2 might be the D (5 bases). CDR3 size: 14 residues. Germline assignment: CDR1 SGHRS and CDR2 YFSETQ. Trimming removed 4 bases at V and 6 bases at J, with 17 bases between. The chain's CDR3 is CASSPEGRSVEQYF. The CDR3 DNA follows: TGCGCCAGCAGCCCTGAGGGCAGGTCGGTCGAGCAGTACTTC.

V and J are TRBV6-4 and TRBJ1-4; D is unclear. V lost 6 bases and J 2 bases, leaving 10 bases between the germline ends. This CDR3 comprises 14 residues. CDR1 is MRHNA, CDR2 SNTAGT, per germline. CDR3 residues: CASRKEHTNEKLFF. CDR3 DNA sequence: TGTGCCAGCAGGAAAGAACATACTAATGAAAAACTGTTTTTT.